This T cell receptor (beta chain) was found in a study of T cell repertoires in cytomegalovirus infection. Study-level results: Summed public TCR beta family frequency identified CMV carriers bearing the relevant HLA.

This clonotype was observed a few times. Its antigen is not identified. Trimming cost V 1 base and J 6 bases, with 13 bases left between them. The germline V gene has CDR1 SGHTA and CDR2 FQGNSA. CDR3 length: 14 amino acids. Using its own MiXCR run on the reads, TCRdb lists one record per CDR3 protein. The top ten hold around 45% of the sample, which has hundreds of thousands of distinct CDR3 sequences, roughly 42% seen once. V and J are TRBV7-2 and TRBJ2-7; D gene ambiguous. The clonotype originates from a human donor in good health (CMV status not recorded). Some clones in this sample may be carry-over from other donors' samples. The sequenced sample was cultured PBMCs, obtained from culture after CMV antigen stimulation. CDR3 coding DNA: TGTGCCAGCAGCTTAGTTCCTTCTCCGAGCGAGCAGTACTTC. It is translated as CASSLVPSPSEQYF.